This TCR beta chain was captured by sequencing in a study of T cells in Graves' hyperthyroidism and ophthalmopathy. This clonotype was seen many times. Germline assignment: CDR1 SGHAT and CDR2 FQNNGV. Trimming took 11 bases from V and 5 from J, leaving 18 bases between them. This CDR3 spans 13 amino acids. The CDR3 regions of TCR beta were amplified from RNA transcripts. The primer set for the first-round RT-PCR of the TCR CDR3 was HTBI. Via MiXCR, TCRdb re-called the multiplex PCR reads, giving one row per CDR3 protein. Of nearly 600,000 distinct CDR3 sequences detected, roughly 14% appear once; the ten largest clones hold more than 5%.

The V call is TRBV11-2, the J call TRBJ2-5; TRBD1 is a possible D gene (5 bases). The sequence was collected from a young woman with Graves' hyperthyroidism that later progressed to Graves' ophthalmopathy. Material: blood. For the CDR3, the DNA is TGTGCCTCAGCTGGTAGGGGCTTGGAGACCCAGTACTTC. This sequence encodes CASAGRGLETQYF.